There are a few counts of the clone carrying this TCR beta chain. Sequencing used immunoSEQ multiplex PCR; TCRdb keeps in-frame clones, though not all of them. In the table there are 250,000 to 300,000 clones, 70% to 85% of which are singletons. These data belong to a study of blood T cell repertoires in COVID-19. Trimming removed 8 bases from V and 7 bases from J; junction bases left unmatched: 14. The V gene's germline CDR1 is SGHDN and CDR2 FVKESK. CDR3 size: 14 residues. This TCR was recovered from a woman older than 75 with acute or convalescent COVID-19. Sequencing was carried out using peripheral blood. V and J are TRBV14 and TRBJ2-7, with TRBD2 matching over 7 bases. This CDR3 is CASGHGGLWAEQYF. For the CDR3, the DNA is TGTGCCAGCGGTCATGGGGGACTATGGGCAGAGCAGTACTTC. The whole variable domain, filled in from reference TRBV14 and TRBJ2-7, reads EAGVTQFPSHSVIEKGQTVTLRCDPISGHDNLYWYRRVMGKEIKFLLHFVKESKQDESGMPNNRFLAERTGGTYSTLKVQPAELEDSGVYFCASGHGGLWAEQYFGPGTRLTVT.